This T cell receptor (beta chain) was sequenced during a study of cytomegalovirus exposure and HLA in healthy donors. This CDR3 has 15 amino acids. The germline CDR1 and CDR2 sequences are SGHTA and FQGNSA. V was pared by 2 bases and J by 9 bases, with 14 bases between. The PCR used 60 Vbeta and 13 Jbeta primers. Profiled with immunoSEQ multiplex PCR; TCRdb holds only in-frame clones, not every one. The sample includes 150,000 to 200,000 clones, around four fifths of them seen just once. This chain links TRBV7-2 with TRBJ1-6; D gene uncertain. The clonotype was recovered from a man between 18 and 29 years old in good health and CMV-seronegative. The sample was PBMCs. CDR3 coding DNA: TGTGCCAGCAGCTTAATTCGCAGGAAGAGTTCACCCCTCCACTTT. Translated, it gives CASSLIRRKSSPLHF. The full variable domain, in which reference TRBV7-2 and TRBJ1-6 provide the parts outside the CDR3, is GAGVSQSPSNKVTEKGKDVELRCDPISGHTALYWYRQSLGQGLEFLIYFQGNSAPDKSGLPSDRFSAERTGGSVSTLTIQRTQQEDSAVYLCASSLIRRKSSPLHFGNGTRLTVT.